What follows are 26 T cell receptor beta chains derived from one specimen sequenced in a study of blood T cell repertoires in COVID-19. Sequenced by immunoSEQ multiplex PCR; TCRdb stores in-frame clones only, minus some. The table lists approximately 40,000 clones, 80% to 90% of them singletons. Input material: peripheral blood. The source of these receptors is a man in his forties with COVID-19, enrolled during active disease.

The rearrangement links TRBV5-1 to TRBJ1-2; D gene unclear. In germline, CDR1 is SGHRS, CDR2 YFSETQ. Deletions cut 0 bases from V and 7 bases from J, with 16 bases between. The CDR3 covers 15 residues. The CDR3 loop reads CASSLEATVSTGYTF. CDR3 nucleotides: TGCGCCAGCAGCTTGGAAGCCACCGTCTCTACTGGCTACACCTTC. Full variable domain (remainder filled in from reference TRBV5-1 and TRBJ1-2): KAGVTQTPRYLIKTRGQQVTLSCSPISGHRSVSWYQQTPGQGLQFLFEYFSETQRNKGNFPGRFSGRQFSNSRSEMNVSTLELGDSALYLCASSLEATVSTGYTFGSGTRLTVV.

The V and J genes are TRBV19 and TRBJ2-1, with 8 bases that match TRBD2. The germline V gene encodes CDR1 LNHDA and CDR2 SQIVND (reference sequence). CDR3 size: 14 residues. V dropped 7 bases and J dropped 3; count of bases not matched to a gene: 5. The CDR3 is CASIGRGGYNEQFF. CDR3 in DNA: TGTGCCAGTATCGGACGGGGGGGCTACAATGAGCAGTTCTTC.

This chain joins TRBV11-1 and TRBJ1-2, with 11 bases lining up with TRBD1. Looked up from germline, CDR1 is SGHAT and CDR2 is FQDESV (reference sequence). J gave up 2 bases and V 5 bases, and 4 bases lay outside the gene matches. This CDR3 region has 15 residues. DNA of the CDR3: TGTGCCAGCAGCCCAGGACAGGGGGCGAACTATGGCTACACCTTC. It translates to CASSPGQGANYGYTF.

This chain links TRBV10-2 with TRBJ2-1; tentative D call: TRBD2 (6 bases). The CDR3 spans 13 residues. Germline V CDR1 and CDR2: WSHSY, SAAADI. V was clipped by 0 bases and J by 10 bases, with 10 bases between them. In nucleotides, the CDR3 is TGCGCCAGCAGTGAGTCGATAGCGGCGGAGCAGTTCTTC. Amino acids: CASSESIAAEQFF.

This clone was picked up one time. The V gene is TRBV19, the J gene TRBJ2-7; 7 bases map to TRBD1. V shed 5 bases and J 3 bases; nucleotides not matched to a gene: 4. Germline V CDR1 and CDR2: LNHDA, SQIVND (reference sequence). The CDR3 covers 13 residues. CDR3 sequence: CASSFRTGYEQYF. Here the CDR3 DNA reads TGTGCCAGTAGTTTCAGGACAGGCTACGAGCAGTACTTC.

This chain connects TRBV5-5 to TRBJ1-6; 8 bases line up with TRBD1. The CDR3 sequence is 17 residues long. V lost 0 bases, J lost 1 base, and 3 bases stayed unmatched. The V gene's germline CDR1 is SGHKS and CDR2 YYEKEE (reference sequence). The CDR3 loop is CASSLGTGKSYNSPLHF. The CDR3 DNA is TGTGCCAGCAGCTTGGGGACAGGGAAATCCTATAATTCACCCCTCCACTTT.

J is TRBJ1-6 and V is TRBV28; 9 bases match TRBD1. V lost 5 bases, J lost 7 bases, and 6 bases stayed unmatched. Germline V lookup: CDR1 MDHEN, CDR2 SYDVKM. CDR3 length equals 15 residues. CDR3 nucleotides: TGTGCCAGCAGTGCAGCCGGGACAGGGAATTCACCCCTCCACTTT. Protein: CASSAAGTGNSPLHF. The variable domain in full, with the rest retrieved from reference TRBV28 and TRBJ1-6, is DVKVTQSSRYLVKRTGEKVFLECVQDMDHENMFWYRQDPGLGLRLIYFSYDVKMKEKGDIPEGYSVSREKKERFSLILESASTNQTSMYLCASSAAGTGNSPLHFGNGTRLTVT.

CDR3 in amino acids: CASSYGIGGGKDGYTF. CDR3 DNA sequence: TGTGCCAGCAGTTACGGGATTGGGGGGGGAAAGGATGGCTACACCTTC. V gene TRBV6-6 combines with J gene TRBJ1-2, with D perhaps matching TRBD1 (5 bases). V was shortened by 2 bases and J by 6 bases, with 19 bases between the two germline ends. This CDR3 is 16 amino acids long. Per the germline V gene, CDR1 is MNHNY and CDR2 is SVGAGI (reference sequence).

The chain recombines TRBV7-2 with TRBJ2-1; weak D call: TRBD2 (5 bases). V dropped 2 bases and J dropped 2 bases, with 13 bases sitting between them. CDR1 is SGHTA, CDR2 FQGNSA, per germline. The CDR3 runs 16 residues. The CDR3 DNA follows: TGTGCCAGCAGCTTAAAGTGGTCGGGGACCTACAATGAGCAGTTCTTC. Protein product: CASSLKWSGTYNEQFF.

CDR3 bases: TGTGCCAGTAGGAGGGGCGAGCGGGGCGAGCAGTACTTC. Protein product: CASRRGERGEQYF. This chain connects TRBV19 to TRBJ2-7; 7 positions agree with TRBD2. The V segment lost 6 bases and the J segment 6 bases; nucleotides outside the gene matches: 8. CDR1 and CDR2 (germline): LNHDA, SQIVND (reference sequence). The CDR3 runs to 13 residues. The full variable domain, its missing parts supplied by reference TRBV19 and TRBJ2-7, is DGGITQSPKYLFRKEGQNVTLSCEQNLNHDAMYWYRQDPGQGLRLIYYSQIVNDFQKGDIAEGYSVSREKKESFPLTVTSAQKNPTAFYLCASRRGERGEQYFGPGTRLTVT.

The chain links TRBV29-1 to TRBJ2-3; the D is unclear. V gave up 4 bases and J gave up 6 bases, with 8 bases separating them. Per germline, CDR1 SQVTM and CDR2 ANQGSEA. The CDR3 sequence is 11 residues long. The CDR3 loop reads CSVALGDTQYF. The CDR3 nucleotides are TGCAGCGTTGCCCTCGGGGATACGCAGTATTTT.

The rearrangement joins TRBV10-2 to TRBJ2-7, with D hard to call. Germline V gene lookup returns CDR1 WSHSY and CDR2 SAAADI. V shed 4 bases and J shed 6 bases, with 13 bases lying between them. The CDR3 totals 13 residues. The CDR3 is CASSVGGSTEQYF. The CDR3 bases are TGCGCCAGCAGTGTCGGCGGCTCGACCGAGCAGTACTTC.

This chain links TRBV25-1 with TRBJ1-2; D uncertain. The germline V gene has CDR1 MGHDK and CDR2 SYGVNS. Trimming took 7 bases from V and 3 from J, leaving 12 bases between them. The CDR3 loop spans 13 amino acids. The CDR3 region is CASNPPGDYGYTF. DNA for the CDR3: TGTGCCAGCAACCCCCCGGGAGACTATGGCTACACCTTC.

J is TRBJ2-7 and V is TRBV7-9, with 7 bases identical to TRBD1. Germline V gene data show CDR1 as SEHNR and CDR2 as FQNEAQ (reference sequence). After removal of 5 bases from V and 6 bases from J, the junction contained 7 bases not matched to a gene. The CDR3 has 13 amino acids. Here the CDR3 reads CASSRQGRSEQYF. CDR3 nucleotide sequence: TGTGCCAGCAGCCGACAGGGTCGCAGCGAGCAGTACTTC.

The gene calls are TRBV2 and TRBJ2-1; 10 bases align to TRBD1. The CDR3 has 15 residues. The junction had 7 bases not matched to a gene; V was cut back by 7 bases and J by 4 bases. Germline V gene lookup returns CDR1 SNHLY and CDR2 FYNNEI. As DNA, the CDR3 is TGTGCCAGCACCGAGGGGGGACAGGGGTACAATGAGCAGTTCTTC. Protein: CASTEGGQGYNEQFF.

J is TRBJ2-3 and V is TRBV3-1 (or the pseudogene TRBV3-2), with 10 bases aligning to TRBD1. V lost 2 bases and J lost 4; bases outside the gene matches: 3. Per the germline V gene, CDR1 is LGHDT and CDR2 is YNNKEL (reference sequence). The CDR3 is 15 amino acids. CDR3 sequence: CASSQRGQGADTQYF. CDR3 sequence (DNA): TGTGCCAGCAGCCAAAGAGGACAGGGGGCAGATACGCAGTATTTT.

This chain connects TRBV27 to TRBJ2-5; 7 bases align to TRBD2. V trimming: 8 bases; J trimming: 5 bases; junction bases outside the gene matches: 11. This CDR3 has 14 residues. CDR1 is MNHEY, CDR2 SMNVEV, per germline (reference sequence). DNA of the CDR3: TGTGCCAGCGCACGCCTCGGGGGAGGGGAGACCCAGTACTTC. This gives the protein CASARLGGGETQYF.

The chain is built from TRBV5-1 and TRBJ1-6; D is unresolved. Deletions cut 0 bases from V and 4 bases from J, with 8 bases between. Germline values: CDR1 SGHRS, CDR2 YFSETQ. The CDR3 contains 15 residues. CDR3 sequence reads: CASSLAPQYNSPLHF. CDR3 nucleotides: TGCGCCAGCAGCTTGGCCCCGCAGTATAATTCACCCCTCCACTTT.

This rearrangement joins TRBV5-4 to TRBJ2-5; D may be TRBD1 (6 bases). CDR3 length equals 15 residues. CDR1 is SGHNT, CDR2 YYREEE, per germline (reference sequence). V gave up 2 bases and J gave up 2 bases, with 13 bases separating them. The CDR3 region has the DNA TGTGCCAGCAGCTTACCTTCAGGGGTACAAGAGACCCAGTACTTC. Amino acid sequence: CASSLPSGVQETQYF.

This chain links TRBV28 with TRBJ2-7, with D perhaps TRBD1 (5 bases). CDR3 length: 14 amino acids. The V gene lost 5 bases and the J gene lost 1 base, with 12 bases spanning the gap. In germline, CDR1 is MDHEN, CDR2 SYDVKM. CDR3 coding DNA: TGTGCCAGCAGTCGAAGGACAACTTCCTACGAGCAGTACTTC. It specifies CASSRRTTSYEQYF. Full variable domain (remainder filled in from reference TRBV28 and TRBJ2-7): DVKVTQSSRYLVKRTGEKVFLECVQDMDHENMFWYRQDPGLGLRLIYFSYDVKMKEKGDIPEGYSVSREKKERFSLILESASTNQTSMYLCASSRRTTSYEQYFGPGTRLTVT.

The chain has TRBV7-6 and TRBJ2-7; D possibly corresponds to TRBD2 (5 bases). The CDR3 is 13 amino acids. The ends were cut back, 4 bases at V and 6 bases at J, with 13 bases in the middle. Looked up from germline, CDR1 is SGHVS and CDR2 is FNYEAQ. CDR3: CASSSVGGGEQYF. The CDR3 DNA sequence: TGTGCCAGCAGCTCGGTTGGCGGAGGCGAGCAGTACTTC.

The gene calls are TRBV30 and TRBJ1-6; D gene ambiguous. The CDR3 runs to 12 residues. Trimming shortened V by 8 bases and J by 7 bases, and 12 bases separated the two germline ends. CDR1 and CDR2 (germline): GTSNPN, SVGIG (reference sequence). For the CDR3, the DNA is TGTGCCCTGGCGGTCGCAAATTCACCCCTCCACTTT. The encoded protein is CALAVANSPLHF.

The chain employs TRBV24-1 and TRBJ2-3; D is undetermined. This CDR3 region has 14 residues. Germline V gives CDR1 KGHDR, CDR2 SFDVKD. The V end was cut by 1 base, the J end by 0 bases, with 4 bases between. CDR3 nucleotides: TGTGCCACCAGTGATTTCAAAAGCACAGATACGCAGTATTTT. Protein: CATSDFKSTDTQYF.

This clone was seen more than once but under ten times. The gene calls are TRBV2 and TRBJ2-1; TRBD2 agrees at 7 bases. Losses at the gene ends were 1 base for V and 7 bases for J; bases not matched to a gene: 4. The V gene's germline CDR1 is SNHLY and CDR2 FYNNEI. The CDR3 spans 14 residues. Here the CDR3 DNA reads TGTGCCAGCAGTGAAGGGCGGGGGACGAATGAGCAGTTCTTC. Its translation: CASSEGRGTNEQFF.

V is TRBV28 and J is TRBJ2-2; TRBD2 matches 13 bases. V dropped 5 bases and J dropped 5; count of bases not matched to a gene: 2. CDR1 MDHEN and CDR2 SYDVKM come from the germline V gene. This CDR3 region has 15 residues. CDR3 DNA: TGTGCCAGCAGTCTACTAGCGGGGGGGACCGGGGAGCTGTTTTTT. Translation: CASSLLAGGTGELFF.

Comment on this clone: Mismatch with germline at one junction end may stem from a read error. Distinct nucleotide sequences in the sample also encode this CDR3. The V and J genes are TRBV5-1 and TRBJ1-6; 11 nucleotides agree with TRBD1. The CDR3 is made up of 15 amino acids. Germline CDR1 and CDR2: SGHRS and YFSETQ. As DNA, the CDR3 is TGCGCCCGCAGCGGGGGGACAGGGGGGAATTCACCCCTCCACTTT. Protein: CARSGGTGGNSPLHF.